This TCR beta chain was sequenced for a study of siplizumab effects on memory and regulatory T cells. The study's findings and limits: Suppression by proliferating Tregs derived from siplizumab cultures was not verified. The study found naive T cells seemingly more diverse than memory cells and seemingly major alloresponse contributors.

Worth noting for this clone: The antigen remains undetermined.

The assay looked at some 100,000 TCR templates in each sample. The repertoire was sequenced with immunoSEQ multiplex PCR; TCRdb's copy has only in-frame clones and lacks some. The profile shows some 100,000 clones, roughly 94% of them singletons. The receptor was derived from a human donor in good health. The sample comprised Tregs sorted from blood.

CDR3: CASIRGGNEQFF. DNA of the CDR3: TGTGCCAGCATTCGAGGGGGCAATGAGCAGTTCTTC. The chain joins TRBV2 to TRBJ2-1; D might be TRBD1 (6 bases). Germline CDR1 SNHLY, CDR2 FYNNEI. The CDR3 runs to 12 residues. Trimming took 7 bases from V and 6 from J, leaving 10 bases between them.